This TCR beta chain is drawn from a study of blood T cell repertoires in COVID-19. Whole-study context: The United States, Italy and Spain were the sources of the acute and convalescent COVID-19 samples. In each case, the material was cDNA or gDNA derived from T cells, B-cell-depleted T cells, or PBMCs.

V was trimmed by 0 bases and J by 0 bases, leaving 15 bases between them. The CDR3 is 18 amino acids. In germline, CDR1 is MNHEY, CDR2 SMNVEV (reference sequence). As originally analysed: Quantification of nucleated cells was approximated via reference gene primer amplification. Assay: immunoSEQ multiplex PCR; the TCRdb copy retains only in-frame clones and omits some. V, J and clone size derive from that table, while D and trimming were established from the DNA sequence. The sample holds about 200,000 clones, roughly four fifths seen once. The TCR was taken from a human donor with acute or convalescent COVID-19. The donor label of this sample is uncertain. This rearrangement joins TRBV27 to TRBJ2-4; D is perhaps TRBD1 (5 bases). Sequencing used peripheral blood. CDR3 DNA sequence: TGTGCCAGCAGTTTATCTTTGGACACTTTTTTAGCCAAAAACATTCAGTACTTC. It specifies CASSLSLDTFLAKNIQYF.